What follows are 24 T cell receptor beta chains derived from one specimen sequenced in a study of Graves' ophthalmopathy and Graves' hyperthyroidism. Amplification targeted the TCR beta CDR3 regions, with RNA transcripts as the source material. Second-round multiplex PCR came after a first-round RT-PCR that employed HTBI primers. From the multiplex PCR reads, TCRdb called clonotypes with MiXCR, one entry per CDR3 protein. The sample lists around 520,000 distinct CDR3 sequences, approximately 35% seen once, with approximately 4.1% in the top ten. Source material: peripheral blood or thyroid tissue (not recorded which). These receptors were obtained from an adult man with Graves' hyperthyroidism.

This clonotype was observed a few times. V and J are TRBV5-8 and TRBJ2-5, with D perhaps TRBD1 or TRBD2 (5 bases each). The CDR3 consists of 18 residues. The germline V gene encodes CDR1 SGHTS and CDR2 YDEGEE. V lost 4 bases and J 4 bases, leaving 26 bases between the germline ends. The CDR3 here is CASSPTPGPQLVVETQYF. As DNA, the CDR3 is TGTGCCAGCAGCCCAACTCCGGGACCACAGCTCGTAGTAGAGACCCAGTACTTC.

This clonotype occurred many times. The V call is TRBV7-8, the J call TRBJ2-7; possible D gene TRBD1, 6 bases. Germline V gene lookup returns CDR1 SGHVS and CDR2 FQNEAQ. The ends were cut back, 2 bases at V and 2 bases at J, with 16 bases in the middle. The CDR3 is 16 residues long. The CDR3 sequence: CASSLLLGHRTYEQYF. CDR3 bases: TGTGCCAGCAGCTTACTCTTGGGACACCGGACCTACGAGCAGTACTTC.

V gene TRBV4-2 combines with J gene TRBJ2-7, with 11 bases matching TRBD2. The J call is doubtful: the DNA matches TRBJ2-1 better. This CDR3 has 16 amino acids. Looked up from germline, CDR1 is LGHNA and CDR2 is YNFKEQ. The CDR3 DNA follows: TGTGCCAGCAGCCGGTCTAGCGGGGGGATCTACAATGAGCAGTTCTTC. Encoded protein: CASSRSSGGIYNEQFF.

This clonotype was recorded at least ten times. The rearrangement uses TRBV9 and TRBJ1-2; possibly TRBD1 for D (5 bases). CDR1 is SGDLS and CDR2 is YYNGEE in the germline V gene. V lost 5 bases and J 2 bases, leaving 13 bases between the germline ends. The CDR3 length is 14 residues. The CDR3 region is CASSGGEGNYGYTF. Written as DNA, the CDR3 is TGTGCCAGCAGTGGGGGGGAGGGGAACTATGGCTACACCTTC.

Ten or more counts support this clonotype. The V gene is TRBV7-3, the J gene TRBJ2-3, with 7 bases matching TRBD2. J gave up 2 bases and V 5 bases, and 4 bases lay outside the gene matches. The CDR3 is 14 amino acids. The germline V gene has CDR1 SGHTA and CDR2 FQGTGA. CDR3 amino acids: CASSRGLPTDTQYF. The CDR3 bases are TGTGCCAGCAGCCGGGGACTACCCACAGATACGCAGTATTTT. The whole variable domain, remainder taken from reference TRBV7-3 and TRBJ2-3, is GAGVSQTPSNKVTEKGKYVELRCDPISGHTALYWYRQSLGQGPEFLIYFQGTGAADDSGLPNDRFFAVRPEGSVSTLKIQRTERGDSAVYLCASSRGLPTDTQYFGPGTRLTVL.

This clonotype occurred many times. The chain uses TRBV12-3 or TRBV12-4 and TRBJ2-7, with TRBD1 identical over 9 bases. The CDR3 sequence is 14 residues long. J gave up 4 bases and V 4 bases, and 5 bases lay outside the gene matches. The CDR3 region is CASSSETGGYEQYF. In DNA form, the CDR3 reads TGTGCCAGCAGTTCCGAGACAGGGGGTTACGAGCAGTACTTC.

The rearrangement links TRBV19 to TRBJ2-2, with TRBD2 as a possible D gene (6 bases). Germline CDR1 reads LNHDA; CDR2 reads SQIVND (reference sequence). V was clipped by 5 bases and J by 6 bases, with 13 bases between them. This CDR3 has 14 residues. The CDR3 nucleotides are TGTGCCAGTAGTCTCCGGGACTGGGCCGGGGAGCTGTTTTTT. This codes for CASSLRDWAGELFF.

This clonotype was found many times. J is TRBJ2-5 and V is TRBV20-1, with TRBD1 matching over 10 bases. In germline, CDR1 is DFQATT, CDR2 SNEGSKA (reference sequence). CDR3 length: 13 amino acids. CDR3 DNA sequence: TGCAGGGCCCCGGACAGGGGGATAGAGACCCAGTACTTC. As protein: CRAPDRGIETQYF.

A few counts support this clonotype. The V call is TRBV10-3, the J call TRBJ2-3; the match to TRBD2 covers 12 bases. V gave up 4 bases and J gave up 3 bases; unmatched junction bases: 2. The CDR3 is made up of 15 amino acids. Germline values: CDR1 ENHRY, CDR2 SYGVKD. This chain's CDR3 is CAISGTSGETDTQYF. Here the CDR3 DNA reads TGTGCCATCAGTGGGACTAGCGGGGAAACAGATACGCAGTATTTT.

The chain employs TRBV19 and TRBJ2-2; tentative D call: TRBD1 (6 bases). The CDR3 totals 13 residues. V gave up 7 bases and J gave up 8 bases, with 14 bases separating them. Germline CDR1 is LNHDA and CDR2 is SQIVND (reference sequence). The CDR3 DNA is TGTGCCAGTACCCGATACGGGACAGGGGAGCTGTTTTTT. Amino acids: CASTRYGTGELFF.

V gene TRBV27 combines with J gene TRBJ2-7; D perhaps matches TRBD2 (5 bases). The germline V and J ends were trimmed by 6 bases and 3 bases, with 15 bases remaining between them. The CDR3 spans 14 residues. Germline loops: CDR1 MNHEY, CDR2 SMNVEV (reference sequence). CDR3 bases: TGTGCCAGCAGCGCCCGGACTCAGCTCTACGAGCAGTACTTC. It codes for CASSARTQLYEQYF.

In its sample, this clonotype was seen a few times. The chain couples TRBV29-1 to TRBJ2-7; D call uncertain. V was trimmed by 4 bases and J by 4 bases, leaving 5 bases between them. Germline-derived CDR1 and CDR2 are SQVTM and ANQGSEA. The length of the CDR3 is 10 residues. The chain's CDR3 is CSVGGYEQYF. The CDR3 region has the DNA TGCAGCGTTGGGGGTTACGAGCAGTACTTC.

The V call is TRBV12-5, the J call TRBJ2-7, with 11 bases fitting TRBD1. The junction had 4 bases not matched to a gene; V was cut back by 9 bases and J by 3 bases. CDR1 and CDR2 from the germline V gene are LGHNT and FRNRAP. The CDR3 contains 13 residues. CDR3 amino acids: CAREGTGGYEQYF. Written as DNA, the CDR3 is TGTGCTAGAGAAGGGACAGGGGGCTACGAGCAGTACTTC.

This clonotype was seen many times. J is TRBJ1-5 and V is TRBV6-1; D uncertain. With 0 bases removed from V and 9 bases from J, the gap between germline ends came to 9 bases. The CDR3 consists of 13 residues. The germline gives CDR1 MNHNS, CDR2 SASEGT. As DNA, the CDR3 is TGTGCCAGCAGTGAAGCCGACCGGTTGCCCCAGCATTTT. Its protein product is CASSEADRLPQHF.

This clonotype was recorded at least ten times. The chain couples TRBV29-1 to TRBJ1-4; D gene uncertain. Germline CDR1 reads SQVTM; CDR2 reads ANQGSEA. V lost 6 bases and J 0 bases, leaving 5 bases between the germline ends. This CDR3 contains 12 residues. In DNA, the CDR3 is TGCAGCGTAAAAGCAACTAATGAAAAACTGTTTTTT. This sequence encodes CSVKATNEKLFF.

The chain carries TRBV7-2 and TRBJ2-7; possible D gene TRBD2, 6 bases. Germline V gene data show CDR1 as SGHTA and CDR2 as FQGNSA. The CDR3 is 13 amino acids. With 5 bases removed from V and 5 bases from J, the gap between germline ends came to 13 bases. This CDR3 is CASSQSGSHEQYF. Here the CDR3 DNA reads TGTGCCAGCAGCCAATCCGGGAGCCACGAGCAGTACTTC.

This clonotype showed up many times. This sequence joins TRBV2 and TRBJ2-5; 8 bases are shared with TRBD2. The CDR3 runs to 14 residues. Germline V CDR1 and CDR2: SNHLY, FYNNEI. After removal of 6 bases from V and 4 bases from J, the junction contained 7 bases not matched to a gene. CDR3 bases: TGTGCCAGCAGCTCCTGGACTAGCTCAGAGACCCAGTACTTC. It yields the protein CASSSWTSSETQYF.

The genes are TRBV29-1 and TRBJ1-2, with TRBD1 as a possible D gene (5 bases). Germline V CDR1 and CDR2: SQVTM, ANQGSEA. The CDR3 is made up of 13 amino acids. Trimming left V 2 bases short and J 8 bases short, with 15 bases between. For the CDR3, the DNA is TGCAGCGTTGAACAGGGCGCGATGAGGGGCTACACCTTC. The encoded protein is CSVEQGAMRGYTF.

The table lists this clonotype with many counts. This chain uses TRBV10-2 with TRBJ2-7; 8 bases align to TRBD1. CDR3 length equals 14 residues. Germline CDR1 WSHSY, CDR2 SAAADI. J gave up 7 bases and V 4 bases, and 9 bases lay outside the gene matches. CDR3 protein: CASSATDRVGEQYF. The DNA of the CDR3 is TGCGCCAGCAGTGCGACGGACAGGGTGGGGGAGCAGTACTTC.

This clonotype was seen repeatedly, ten times or more. As DNA, the CDR3 is TGTGCCAGCAGCTCGACCCCGGCAACTAATGAAAAACTGTTTTTT. Amino acids: CASSSTPATNEKLFF. The gene calls are TRBV7-2 and TRBJ1-4; D not resolved. Germline values: CDR1 SGHTA, CDR2 FQGNSA. There are 15 residues in the CDR3. The germline V and J ends were trimmed by 4 bases and 0 bases, with 9 bases remaining between them.

The chain recombines TRBV29-1 with TRBJ2-5, with D unresolved. TRBJ2-4 explains the end of the DNA better; the J call may be wrong. Germline CDR1 is SQVTM and CDR2 is ANQGSEA. This CDR3 comprises 13 residues. CDR3 residues: CSALSGSKNIQYF. The CDR3 DNA sequence: TGCAGCGCCCTGTCGGGCAGTAAGAACATTCAGTACTTC.

This clonotype was counted once. CDR3 sequence: CASSQGGWESNEHF. The CDR3, as DNA: TGTGCCAGCAGCCAAGGAGGGTGGGAGAGCAATGAGCATTTT. The rearrangement uses TRBV2 and TRBJ1-5; no definite D call. CDR3 length: 14 amino acids. V was clipped by 6 bases and J by 14 bases, with 23 bases between them. Germline CDR1 is SNHLY and CDR2 is FYNNEI.

The rearrangement uses TRBV29-1 and TRBJ2-1; a possible D gene is TRBD1 (6 bases). Germline CDR1 and CDR2: SQVTM and ANQGSEA. The CDR3 has 14 amino acids. V shed 4 bases and J shed 5 bases, with 15 bases lying between them. CDR3 DNA sequence: TGCAGCGTTGCGGGAACAGGGCGTAACAATGAGCAGTTCTTC. It is translated as CSVAGTGRNNEQFF.

With regard to this clonotype: Given a much more abundant clone one base away, this may be a read error. The chain carries TRBV11-2 and TRBJ2-7, with a tentative D call TRBD2 (5 bases). This CDR3 contains 15 residues. Germline lookup yields CDR1 SGHAT and CDR2 FQNNGV. Trimming cost V 0 bases and J 3 bases, with 12 bases left between them. The CDR3 DNA reads TGTGCCAGCAGCTTAGAGGTGAGGGCCTACTACGAGCAGTACTTC. It is translated as CASSLEVRAYYEQYF.